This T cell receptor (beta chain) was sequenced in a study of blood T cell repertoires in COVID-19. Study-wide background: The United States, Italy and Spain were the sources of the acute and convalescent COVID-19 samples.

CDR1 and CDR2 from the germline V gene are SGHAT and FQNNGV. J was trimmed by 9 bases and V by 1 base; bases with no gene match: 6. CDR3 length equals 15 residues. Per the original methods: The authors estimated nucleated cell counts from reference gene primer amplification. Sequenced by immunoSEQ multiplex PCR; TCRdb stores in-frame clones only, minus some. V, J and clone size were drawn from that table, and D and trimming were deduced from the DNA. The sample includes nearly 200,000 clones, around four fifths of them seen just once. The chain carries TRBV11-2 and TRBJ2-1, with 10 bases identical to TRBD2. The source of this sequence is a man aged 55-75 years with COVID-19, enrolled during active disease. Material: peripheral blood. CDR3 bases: TGTGCCAGCAGCTTAGGGCTAGCGGGAGAGGGTGAGCAGTTCTTC. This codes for CASSLGLAGEGEQFF.